This T cell receptor (beta chain) stems from a study of blood T cell repertoires in COVID-19. Only in-frame clones appear in the TCRdb table, and some are missing; sequencing was by immunoSEQ multiplex PCR. This table holds approximately 220,000 clones, 90% found once. The CDR3 sequence is 21 residues long. The chain employs TRBV1 and TRBJ2-1; TRBD2 was called by the table and not checked on the DNA. TRBV1 is classified as a pseudogene. The origin of this receptor is a man younger than 40 who had been exposed to COVID-19. Sequenced: PBMCs or T cells enriched from blood (not recorded which). The CDR3 protein is CTSSRSVRTSGGGFSYNEQFF. The CDR3 bases are TGCACCAGCAGCCGCTCGGTACGGACTAGCGGGGGGGGGTTCTCCTACAATGAGCAGTTCTTC.